One sample yielded the 8 T cell receptor beta chains listed below, sequenced in a study of cytomegalovirus exposure and HLA in healthy donors. 13 Jbeta primers and 60 Vbeta primers were used for the PCR. This table comes from immunoSEQ multiplex PCR, and its TCRdb copy is limited to in-frame clones, with some not included. Of some 160,000 clones listed, 9.4% were seen once; the top ten hold 1.8%. The sequenced material came from PBMCs. All receptors come from a male donor in good health and CMV-seronegative.

This clone was detected only a few times. The gene calls are TRBV6-1 and TRBJ1-1; 7 positions match TRBD1. There are 15 residues in the CDR3. The V and J ends lost 0 bases and 7 bases, in that order; junction bases with no gene match: 8. The V gene's germline CDR1 is MNHNS and CDR2 SASEGT. The CDR3, as DNA: TGTGCCAGCAGTGAAGCGCCGACAGGGCATCTTGAAGCTTTCTTT. Translated: CASSEAPTGHLEAFF.

This clone turned up a few times. The chain is built from TRBV5-6 and TRBJ2-3; D may be TRBD1 (5 bases). CDR3 size: 12 residues. Germline V gene lookup returns CDR1 SGHDT and CDR2 YYEEEE. V shed 0 bases and J shed 6 bases, with 5 bases lying between them. CDR3 protein: CASSLEGDTQYF. The CDR3 DNA follows: TGTGCCAGCAGCTTGGAGGGGGATACGCAGTATTTT. Combining the CDR3 with reference TRBV5-6 and TRBJ2-3 gives the whole variable domain DAGVTQSPTHLIKTRGQQVTLRCSPKSGHDTVSWYQQALGQGPQFIFQYYEEEERQRGNFPDRFSGHQFPNYSSELNVNALLLGDSALYLCASSLEGDTQYFGPGTRLTVL.

This clone turned up a few times. The gene calls are TRBV28 and TRBJ1-1, with 7 bases lining up with TRBD1. CDR1 is MDHEN, CDR2 SYDVKM, per germline. This CDR3 contains 15 residues. With V trimmed by 6 bases and J by 0 bases, 7 bases remained unmatched. The CDR3 is CASSPVQGLNTEAFF. CDR3 in DNA: TGTGCCAGCAGCCCCGTACAGGGGCTGAACACTGAAGCTTTCTTT.

This clone has just a few counts. The CDR3 DNA is TGTGCCATCAGTGAGTCTAAGGGGGATATGTCCTACGAGCAGTACTTC. It specifies CAISESKGDMSYEQYF. The chain is built from TRBV10-3 and TRBJ2-7; maybe TRBD1 (6 bases). Deletions cut 0 bases from V and 1 base from J, with 13 bases between. Germline CDR1 and CDR2: ENHRY and SYGVKD. The CDR3 covers 16 residues.

The J gene is TRBJ1-1, the V gene TRBV6-1; D gene unclear. The CDR3 runs to 15 residues. Germline assignment: CDR1 MNHNS and CDR2 SASEGT. The ends were cut back, 5 bases at V and 2 bases at J, with 15 bases in the middle. The CDR3 DNA sequence: TGTGCCAGCAGTCTACTCGTTAATGGTAACACTGAAGCTTTCTTT. Protein product: CASSLLVNGNTEAFF.

The chain links TRBV20-1 to TRBJ1-1; a weak D match, TRBD1 (5 bases). In germline, CDR1 is DFQATT, CDR2 SNEGSKA (reference sequence). V gave up 5 bases and J gave up 11 bases, with 15 bases separating them. There are 11 residues in the CDR3. CDR3 protein: CSAPSYGAAFF. The CDR3 DNA follows: TGCAGTGCTCCGAGTTATGGGGCGGCTTTCTTT.

There are a few counts of this clone. J is TRBJ2-7 and V is TRBV5-6; 7 bases are shared with TRBD1. Germline loops: CDR1 SGHDT, CDR2 YYEEEE. This CDR3 contains 14 residues. V shed 0 bases and J 3 bases; nucleotides not matched to a gene: 3. Here the CDR3 reads CASSLARGLYEQYF. CDR3 nucleotide sequence: TGTGCCAGCAGCTTGGCTAGGGGGCTCTACGAGCAGTACTTC.

This clone was counted between two and nine times. The chain carries TRBV28 and TRBJ2-3; 10 bases agree with TRBD2. CDR1 is MDHEN, CDR2 SYDVKM, per germline. V lost 5 bases to trimming and J lost 1 base; unmatched junction nucleotides: 9. This CDR3 has 17 residues. The CDR3 DNA follows: TGTGCCAGCAGTGATTCAGCGGGAGGGCGTCGCACAGATACGCAGTATTTT. It specifies CASSDSAGGRRTDTQYF.